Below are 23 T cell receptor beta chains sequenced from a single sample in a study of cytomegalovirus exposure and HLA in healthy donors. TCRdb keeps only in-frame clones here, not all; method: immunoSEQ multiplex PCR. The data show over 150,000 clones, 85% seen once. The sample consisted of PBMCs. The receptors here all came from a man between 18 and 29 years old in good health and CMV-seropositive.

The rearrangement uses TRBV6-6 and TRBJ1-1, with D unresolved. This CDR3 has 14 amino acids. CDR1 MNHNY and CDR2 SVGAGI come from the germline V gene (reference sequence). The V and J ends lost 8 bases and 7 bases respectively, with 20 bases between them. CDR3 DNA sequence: TGTGCCAGCCACCCCGTTGTGGGAGAGCGTGAAGCTTTCTTT. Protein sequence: CASHPVVGEREAFF.

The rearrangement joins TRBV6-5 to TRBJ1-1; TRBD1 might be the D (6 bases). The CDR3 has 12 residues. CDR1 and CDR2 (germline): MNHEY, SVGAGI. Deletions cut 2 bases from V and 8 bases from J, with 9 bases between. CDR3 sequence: CASSYQTGEAFF. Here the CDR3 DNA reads TGTGCCAGCAGTTACCAGACAGGAGAAGCTTTCTTT.

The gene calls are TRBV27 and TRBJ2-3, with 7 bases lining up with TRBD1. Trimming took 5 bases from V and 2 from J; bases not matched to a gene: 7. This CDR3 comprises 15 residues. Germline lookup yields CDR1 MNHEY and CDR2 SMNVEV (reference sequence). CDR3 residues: CASSNRDSFTDTQYF. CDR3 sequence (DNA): TGTGCCAGCAGTAATCGGGACAGTTTCACAGATACGCAGTATTTT.

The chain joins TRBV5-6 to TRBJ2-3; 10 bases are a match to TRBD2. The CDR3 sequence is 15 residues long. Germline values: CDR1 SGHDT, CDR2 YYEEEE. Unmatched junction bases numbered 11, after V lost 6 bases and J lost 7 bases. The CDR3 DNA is TGTGCCAGCAACTCATTAGCGGGGGGCGTCAATACGCAGTATTTT. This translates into CASNSLAGGVNTQYF.

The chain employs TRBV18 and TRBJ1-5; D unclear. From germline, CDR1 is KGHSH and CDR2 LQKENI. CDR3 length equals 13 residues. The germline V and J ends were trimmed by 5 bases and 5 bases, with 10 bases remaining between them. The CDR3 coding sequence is TGTGCCAGCTCATCACACAGTGATCAGCCCCAGCATTTT. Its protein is CASSSHSDQPQHF.

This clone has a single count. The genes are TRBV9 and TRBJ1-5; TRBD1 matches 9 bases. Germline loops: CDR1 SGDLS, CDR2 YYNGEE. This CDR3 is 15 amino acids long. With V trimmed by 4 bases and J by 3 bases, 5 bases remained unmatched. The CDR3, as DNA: TGTGCCAGCAGCCTACAGGGGGCGAACAATCAGCCCCAGCATTTT. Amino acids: CASSLQGANNQPQHF.

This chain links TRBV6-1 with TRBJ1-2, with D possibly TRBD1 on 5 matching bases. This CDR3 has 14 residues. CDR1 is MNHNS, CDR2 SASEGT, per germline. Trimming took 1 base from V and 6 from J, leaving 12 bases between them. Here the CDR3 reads CASSEGEGNHGYTF. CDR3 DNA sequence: TGTGCCAGCAGTGAAGGGGAGGGGAACCATGGCTACACCTTC.

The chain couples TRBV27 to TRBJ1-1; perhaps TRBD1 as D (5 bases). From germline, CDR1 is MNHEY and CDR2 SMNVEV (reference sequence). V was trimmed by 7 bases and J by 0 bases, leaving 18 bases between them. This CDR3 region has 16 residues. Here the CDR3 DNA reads TGTGCCAGCACCCCGTCTTGGGGGGGGTTGAACACTGAAGCTTTCTTT. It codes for CASTPSWGGLNTEAFF.

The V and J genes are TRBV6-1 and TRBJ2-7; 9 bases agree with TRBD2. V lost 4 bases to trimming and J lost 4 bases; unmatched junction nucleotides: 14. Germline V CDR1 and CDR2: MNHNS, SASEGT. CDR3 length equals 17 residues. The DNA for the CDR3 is TGTGCCAGCAGTGTGTTAGCGGGAGTATTAGGGGTTTACGAGCAGTACTTC. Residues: CASSVLAGVLGVYEQYF.

This CDR3 is CASKSRTSNTDTQYF. Written as DNA, the CDR3 is TGTGCCAGCAAAAGCCGGACAAGTAATACAGATACGCAGTATTTT. This chain uses TRBV2 with TRBJ2-3; a weak D match, TRBD1 (5 bases). Between the trimmed V and J ends, which lost 7 bases and 3 bases, there was a span of 17 bases. This CDR3 is built from 15 residues. Germline CDR1 SNHLY, CDR2 FYNNEI. Complete variable domain (other parts from reference TRBV2 and TRBJ2-3): EPEVTQTPSHQVTQMGQEVILRCVPISNHLYFYWYRQILGQKVEFLVSFYNNEISEKSEIFDDQFSVERPDGSNFTLKIRSTKLEDSAMYFCASKSRTSNTDTQYFGPGTRLTVL.

This CDR3 reads CASSLYPSGGTETQYF. The CDR3, as DNA: TGTGCCAGCAGTTTATATCCTAGCGGGGGGACTGAGACCCAGTACTTC. This chain connects TRBV27 to TRBJ2-5; 11 positions agree with TRBD2. V lost 1 base to trimming and J lost 5 bases; unmatched junction nucleotides: 6. The germline V gene has CDR1 MNHEY and CDR2 SMNVEV (reference sequence). CDR3 length: 16 residues.

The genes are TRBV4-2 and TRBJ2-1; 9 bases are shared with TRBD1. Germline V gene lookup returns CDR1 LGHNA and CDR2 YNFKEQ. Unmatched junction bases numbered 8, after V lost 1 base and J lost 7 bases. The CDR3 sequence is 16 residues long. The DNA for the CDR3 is TGTGCCAGCAGCCAAGTTAGGGGACAGGGTAGTAATGAGCAGTTCTTC. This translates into CASSQVRGQGSNEQFF.

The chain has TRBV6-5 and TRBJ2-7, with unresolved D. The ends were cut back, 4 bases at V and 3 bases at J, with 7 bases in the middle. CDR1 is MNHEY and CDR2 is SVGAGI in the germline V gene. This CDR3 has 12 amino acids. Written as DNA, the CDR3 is TGTGCCAGCAGTTCGAACGGCTACGAGCAGTACTTC. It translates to CASSSNGYEQYF.

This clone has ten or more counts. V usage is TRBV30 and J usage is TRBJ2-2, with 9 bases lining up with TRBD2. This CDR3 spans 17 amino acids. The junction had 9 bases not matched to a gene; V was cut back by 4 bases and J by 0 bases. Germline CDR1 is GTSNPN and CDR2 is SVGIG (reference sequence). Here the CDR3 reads CAWNSGSVPSNTGELFF. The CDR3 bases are TGTGCCTGGAATAGCGGGAGTGTTCCCTCGAACACCGGGGAGCTGTTTTTT.

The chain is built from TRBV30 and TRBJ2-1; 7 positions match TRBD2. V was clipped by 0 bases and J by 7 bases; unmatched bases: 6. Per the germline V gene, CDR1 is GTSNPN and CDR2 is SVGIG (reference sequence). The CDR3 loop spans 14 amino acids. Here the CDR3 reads CAWSVGGGRNEQFF. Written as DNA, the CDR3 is TGTGCCTGGAGTGTAGGCGGGGGACGGAATGAGCAGTTCTTC.

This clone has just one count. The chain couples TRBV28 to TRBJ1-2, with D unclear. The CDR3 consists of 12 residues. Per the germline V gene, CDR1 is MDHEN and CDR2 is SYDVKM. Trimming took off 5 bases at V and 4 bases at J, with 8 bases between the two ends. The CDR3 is CASSPDIYGYTF. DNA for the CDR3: TGTGCCAGCAGTCCAGACATCTATGGCTACACCTTC.

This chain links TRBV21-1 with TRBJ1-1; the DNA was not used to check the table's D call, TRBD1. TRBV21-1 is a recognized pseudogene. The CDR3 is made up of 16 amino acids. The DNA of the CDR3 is TGTGCCAGCAGCAGCCGACAGGTTCAGTCGTACACTGAAGCTTTCTTT. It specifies CASSSRQVQSYTEAFF.

Here the CDR3 reads CASSLGQNNEQFF. DNA for the CDR3: TGTGCCAGCAGTTTAGGGCAGAACAATGAGCAGTTCTTC. V gene TRBV28 combines with J gene TRBJ2-1; D gene unclear. The germline V gene encodes CDR1 MDHEN and CDR2 SYDVKM. This CDR3 has 13 residues. V lost 2 bases, J lost 5 bases, and 7 bases lay in between.

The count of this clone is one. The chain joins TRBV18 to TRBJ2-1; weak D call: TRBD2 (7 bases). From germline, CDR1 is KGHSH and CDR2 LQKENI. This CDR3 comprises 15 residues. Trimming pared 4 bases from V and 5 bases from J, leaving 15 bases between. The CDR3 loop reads CASSRGGVGDNEQFF. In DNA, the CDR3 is TGTGCCAGCTCACGAGGGGGGGTAGGCGACAATGAGCAGTTCTTC.

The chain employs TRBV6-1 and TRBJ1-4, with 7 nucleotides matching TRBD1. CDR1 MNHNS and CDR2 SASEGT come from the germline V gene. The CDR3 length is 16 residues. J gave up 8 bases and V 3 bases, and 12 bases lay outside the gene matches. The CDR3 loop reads CASSDDRQGRGEKLFF. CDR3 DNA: TGTGCCAGCAGTGATGATAGACAGGGCCGAGGAGAAAAACTGTTTTTT.

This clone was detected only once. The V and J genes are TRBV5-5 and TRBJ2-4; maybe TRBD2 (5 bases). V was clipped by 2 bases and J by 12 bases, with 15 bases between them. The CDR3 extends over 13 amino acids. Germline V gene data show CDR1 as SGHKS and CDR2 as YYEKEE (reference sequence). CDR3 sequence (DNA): TGTGCCAGCAGCTTAACGGGTGACGGGGATCAGTACTTC. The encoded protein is CASSLTGDGDQYF.

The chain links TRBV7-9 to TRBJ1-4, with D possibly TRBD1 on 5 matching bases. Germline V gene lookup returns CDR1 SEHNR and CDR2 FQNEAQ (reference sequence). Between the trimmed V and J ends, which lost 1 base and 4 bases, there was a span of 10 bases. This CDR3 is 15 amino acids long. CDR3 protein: CASSLGGWSNEKLFF. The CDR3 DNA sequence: TGTGCCAGCAGCTTAGGGGGCTGGAGTAATGAAAAACTGTTTTTT.

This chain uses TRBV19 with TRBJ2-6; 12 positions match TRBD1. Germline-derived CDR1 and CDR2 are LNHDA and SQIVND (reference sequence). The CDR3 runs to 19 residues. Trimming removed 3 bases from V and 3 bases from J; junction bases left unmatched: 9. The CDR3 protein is CASSMKTGTGGFGANVLTF. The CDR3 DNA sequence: TGTGCCAGTAGTATGAAAACCGGGACAGGGGGCTTTGGGGCCAACGTCCTGACTTTC.